The clone carrying this TCR beta chain has a single count. The antigen is unknown. Per germline, CDR1 MGHRA and CDR2 YSYEKL. The V end lost 1 base, the J end lost 2 bases, and 15 bases lay between the germline ends. The CDR3 loop spans 16 amino acids. Assay: immunoSEQ multiplex PCR; the TCRdb copy retains only in-frame clones and omits some. Seen here are about 87,000 clones, around nine tenths observed once, and the top ten hold about 3%. The data stem from a study of T cell responses to AZD1222 COVID-19 vaccine. Across the whole study: Pooling covered second doses at about 4 or about 12 weeks.

Study findings and constraints: Spike-specific TCR breadth rose after two AZD1222 doses, and depth rose as well. No day 14 peak samples; only post-peak repertoires were characterized.

The source was peripheral blood, collected on day 0 of AZD1222 vaccination. J is TRBJ2-7 and V is TRBV4-1; D perhaps matches TRBD2 (5 bases). The TCR was taken from an adult in good health. The CDR3 region has the DNA TGCGCCAGCAGCCAAGTTTTTAGTTCGGGGACCTACGAGCAGTACTTC. Protein product: CASSQVFSSGTYEQYF.